The source of this T cell receptor (beta chain) is a study of identical twins. Trimming cost V 3 bases and J 0 bases; bases outside gene matches: 5. This CDR3 is built from 16 residues. The germline V gene has CDR1 DFQATT and CDR2 SNEGSKA (reference sequence). No donor was unhealthy or non-Caucasian. TCRdb recomputed calls from the 5' RACE reads with MiXCR, one row per CDR3 protein. This sample has 600,000 to 700,000 distinct CDR3 sequences; 20% to 25% occur once, and the top ten carry 4% to 5.5%. These data also formed part of another study, on T cells expressing NK-cell markers.

Material for sequencing was PBMCs. This chain uses TRBV20-1 with TRBJ2-3, with TRBD2 matching 11 bases. The receptor's source is a woman in her late teens or twenties in good health. CDR3 coding DNA: TGCAGTGCTAGGGGGACTAGCGGAACTAGCACAGATACGCAGTATTTT. It is translated as CSARGTSGTSTDTQYF.